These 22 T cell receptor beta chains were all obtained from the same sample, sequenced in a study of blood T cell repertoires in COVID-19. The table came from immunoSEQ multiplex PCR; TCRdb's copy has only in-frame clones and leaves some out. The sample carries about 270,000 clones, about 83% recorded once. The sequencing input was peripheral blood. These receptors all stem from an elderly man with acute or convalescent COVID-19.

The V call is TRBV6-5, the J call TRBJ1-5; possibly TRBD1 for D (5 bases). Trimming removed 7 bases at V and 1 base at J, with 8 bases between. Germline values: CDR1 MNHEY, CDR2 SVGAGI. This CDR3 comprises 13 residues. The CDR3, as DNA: TGTGCCAGCAACCAGGGCAGCAATCAGCCCCAGCATTTT. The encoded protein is CASNQGSNQPQHF.

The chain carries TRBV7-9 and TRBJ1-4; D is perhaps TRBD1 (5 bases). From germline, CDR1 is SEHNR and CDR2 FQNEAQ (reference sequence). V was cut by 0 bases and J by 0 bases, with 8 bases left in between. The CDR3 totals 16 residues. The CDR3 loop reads CASSLAGATTNEKLFF. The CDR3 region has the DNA TGTGCCAGCAGCTTAGCTGGGGCTACAACTAATGAAAAACTGTTTTTT.

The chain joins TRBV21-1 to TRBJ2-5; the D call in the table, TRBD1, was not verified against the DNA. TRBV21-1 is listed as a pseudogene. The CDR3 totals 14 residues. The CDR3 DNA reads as TGTGCCAGCAGCACAGGGACAGGGGCGGGGGCCCAGTACTTC. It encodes CASSTGTGAGAQYF.

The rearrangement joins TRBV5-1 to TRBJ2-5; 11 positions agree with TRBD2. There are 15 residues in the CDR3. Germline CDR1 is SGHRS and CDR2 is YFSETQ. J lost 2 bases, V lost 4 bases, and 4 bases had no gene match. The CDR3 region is CASSPTSGEQETQYF. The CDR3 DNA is TGCGCCAGCAGCCCGACTAGCGGGGAACAAGAGACCCAGTACTTC.

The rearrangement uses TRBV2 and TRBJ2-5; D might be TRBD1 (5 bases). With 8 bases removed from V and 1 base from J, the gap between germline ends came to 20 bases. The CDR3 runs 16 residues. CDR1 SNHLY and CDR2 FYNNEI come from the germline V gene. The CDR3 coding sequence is TGTGCCAGCGGAACGTTCAATCCAGGGTTCCAAGAGACCCAGTACTTC. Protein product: CASGTFNPGFQETQYF. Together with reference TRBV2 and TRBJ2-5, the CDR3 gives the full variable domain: EPEVTQTPSHQVTQMGQEVILRCVPISNHLYFYWYRQILGQKVEFLVSFYNNEISEKSEIFDDQFSVERPDGSNFTLKIRSTKLEDSAMYFCASGTFNPGFQETQYFGPGTRLLVL.

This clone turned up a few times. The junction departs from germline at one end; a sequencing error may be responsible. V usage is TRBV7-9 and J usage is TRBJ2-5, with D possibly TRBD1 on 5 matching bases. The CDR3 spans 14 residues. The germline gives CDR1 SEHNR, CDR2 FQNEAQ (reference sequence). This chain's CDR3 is CASSVSYRQGTQYF. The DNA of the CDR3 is TGTGCCAGCAGCGTTTCCTACAGGCAAGGGACCCAGTACTTC. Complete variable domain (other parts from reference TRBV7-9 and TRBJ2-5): DTGVSQNPRHKITKRGQNVTFRCDPISEHNRLYWYRQTLGQGPEFLTYFQNEAQLEKSRLLSDRFSAERPKGSFSTLEIQRTEQGDSAMYLCASSVSYRQGTQYFGPGTRLLVL.

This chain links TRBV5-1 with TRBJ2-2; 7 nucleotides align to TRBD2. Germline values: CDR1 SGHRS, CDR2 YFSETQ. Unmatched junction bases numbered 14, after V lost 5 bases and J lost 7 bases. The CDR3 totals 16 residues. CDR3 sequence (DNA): TGCGCCAGCAGGCTTTTCGCGGGAGATGGTGGCGGGGAGCTGTTTTTT. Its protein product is CASRLFAGDGGGELFF.

CDR3 bases: TGTGCCAGCAGCCAAGTGAGAGGGAACACTGAAGCTTTCTTT. It translates to CASSQVRGNTEAFF. This rearrangement joins TRBV14 to TRBJ1-1; D is unresolved. V was pared by 1 base and J by 1 base, with 7 bases between. CDR3 length: 14 residues. From germline, CDR1 is SGHDN and CDR2 FVKESK.

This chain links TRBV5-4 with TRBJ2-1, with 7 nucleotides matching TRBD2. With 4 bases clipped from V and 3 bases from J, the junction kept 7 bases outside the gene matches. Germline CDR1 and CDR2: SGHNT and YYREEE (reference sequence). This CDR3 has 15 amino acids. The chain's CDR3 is CASSPGGGYYNEQFF. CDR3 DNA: TGTGCCAGCAGCCCGGGGGGTGGCTACTACAATGAGCAGTTCTTC.

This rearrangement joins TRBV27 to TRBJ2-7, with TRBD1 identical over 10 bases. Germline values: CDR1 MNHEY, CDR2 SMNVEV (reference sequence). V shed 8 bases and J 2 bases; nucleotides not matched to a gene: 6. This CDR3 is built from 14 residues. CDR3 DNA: TGTGCCAGCGGTAAGACAGGGGGCCCCTACGAGCAGTACTTC. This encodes CASGKTGGPYEQYF.

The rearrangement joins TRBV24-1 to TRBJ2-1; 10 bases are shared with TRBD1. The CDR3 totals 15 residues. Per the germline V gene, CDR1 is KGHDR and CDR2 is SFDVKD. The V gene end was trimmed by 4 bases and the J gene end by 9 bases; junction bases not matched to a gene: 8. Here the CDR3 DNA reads TGTGCCACCAGTGACCCCGGGACAGGGGTTGCTGAGCAGTTCTTC. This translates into CATSDPGTGVAEQFF.

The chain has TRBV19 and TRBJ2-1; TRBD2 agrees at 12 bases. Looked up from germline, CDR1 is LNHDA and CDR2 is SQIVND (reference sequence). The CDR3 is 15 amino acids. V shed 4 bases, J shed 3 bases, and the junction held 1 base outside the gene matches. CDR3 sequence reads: CASSKTSGGYNEQFF. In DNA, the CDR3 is TGTGCCAGTAGTAAGACTAGCGGGGGCTACAATGAGCAGTTCTTC.

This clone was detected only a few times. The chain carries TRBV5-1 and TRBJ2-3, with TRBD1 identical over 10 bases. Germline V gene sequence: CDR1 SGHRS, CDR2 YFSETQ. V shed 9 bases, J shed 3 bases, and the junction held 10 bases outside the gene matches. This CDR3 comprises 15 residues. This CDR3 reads CATTRDRGATDTQYF. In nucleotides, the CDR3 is TGCGCCACCACGCGGGACAGGGGTGCGACAGATACGCAGTATTTT. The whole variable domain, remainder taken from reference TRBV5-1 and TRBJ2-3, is KAGVTQTPRYLIKTRGQQVTLSCSPISGHRSVSWYQQTPGQGLQFLFEYFSETQRNKGNFPGRFSGRQFSNSRSEMNVSTLELGDSALYLCATTRDRGATDTQYFGPGTRLTVL.

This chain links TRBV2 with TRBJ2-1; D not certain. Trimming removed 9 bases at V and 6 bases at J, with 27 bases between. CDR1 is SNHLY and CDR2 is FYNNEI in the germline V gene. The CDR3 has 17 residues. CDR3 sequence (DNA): TGTGCCAGTTCTCCGACCACCATAACCGGGTCCCGCAATGAGCAGTTCTTC. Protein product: CASSPTTITGSRNEQFF.

CDR3 in DNA: TGTGCCAGCAGCCCCCAGCGGGGGACAGCCTCTAACTATGGCTACACCTTC. This encodes CASSPQRGTASNYGYTF. The V and J genes are TRBV7-2 and TRBJ1-2; 7 bases match TRBD1. The ends lost 5 bases at V and 0 bases at J; junction bases unmatched: 12. The germline V gene encodes CDR1 SGHTA and CDR2 FQGNSA. This CDR3 region has 17 residues.

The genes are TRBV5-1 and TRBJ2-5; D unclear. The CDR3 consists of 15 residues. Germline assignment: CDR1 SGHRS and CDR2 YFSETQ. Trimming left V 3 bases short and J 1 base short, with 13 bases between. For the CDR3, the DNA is TGCGCCAGCAGCTCGACTCCAACAATCCAAGAGACCCAGTACTTC. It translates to CASSSTPTIQETQYF.

CDR3 nucleotide sequence: TGTGCCAGCAGTTTAGCGGGGGCAACTAATGAAAAACTGTTTTTT. Encoded protein: CASSLAGATNEKLFF. This chain links TRBV27 with TRBJ1-4; D possibly corresponds to TRBD1 (5 bases). V was trimmed by 2 bases and J by 0 bases, leaving 7 bases between them. The CDR3 runs to 15 residues. Per the germline V gene, CDR1 is MNHEY and CDR2 is SMNVEV (reference sequence). The variable domain in full, with the rest retrieved from reference TRBV27 and TRBJ1-4, is EAQVTQNPRYLITVTGKKLTVTCSQNMNHEYMSWYRQDPGLGLRQIYYSMNVEVTDKGDVPEGYKVSRKEKRNFPLILESPSPNQTSLYFCASSLAGATNEKLFFGSGTQLSVL.

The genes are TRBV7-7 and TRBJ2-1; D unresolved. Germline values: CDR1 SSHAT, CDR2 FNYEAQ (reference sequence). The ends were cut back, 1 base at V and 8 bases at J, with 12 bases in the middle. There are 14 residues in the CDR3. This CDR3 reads CASSLGGERHEQFF. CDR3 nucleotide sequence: TGTGCCAGCAGCTTAGGAGGAGAGCGACATGAGCAGTTCTTC.

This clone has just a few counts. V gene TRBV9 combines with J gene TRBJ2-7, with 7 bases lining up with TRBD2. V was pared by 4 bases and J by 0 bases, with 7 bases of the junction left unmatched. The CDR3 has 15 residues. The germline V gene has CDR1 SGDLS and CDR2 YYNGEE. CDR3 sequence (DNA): TGTGCCAGCAGCCGCCTAAGCGGGGCCTCCTACGAGCAGTACTTC. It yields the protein CASSRLSGASYEQYF.

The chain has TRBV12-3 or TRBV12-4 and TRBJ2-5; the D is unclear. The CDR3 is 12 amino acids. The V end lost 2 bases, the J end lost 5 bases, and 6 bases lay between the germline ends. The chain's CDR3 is CASSLILETQYF. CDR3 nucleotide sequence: TGTGCCAGCAGTTTAATTCTGGAGACCCAGTACTTC.

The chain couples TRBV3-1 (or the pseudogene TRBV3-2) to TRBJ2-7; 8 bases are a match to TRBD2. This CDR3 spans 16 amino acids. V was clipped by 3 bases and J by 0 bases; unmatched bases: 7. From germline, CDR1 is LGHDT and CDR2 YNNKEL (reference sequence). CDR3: CASSQGTGGPSYEQYF. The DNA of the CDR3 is TGTGCCAGCAGCCAGGGGACGGGAGGGCCCTCCTACGAGCAGTACTTC.

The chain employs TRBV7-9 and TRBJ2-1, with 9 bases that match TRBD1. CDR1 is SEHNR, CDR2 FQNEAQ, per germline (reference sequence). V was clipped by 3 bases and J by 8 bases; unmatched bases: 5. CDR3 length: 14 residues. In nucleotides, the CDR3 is TGTGCCAGCAGCTTGCCGGGACAGGGCGATGAGCAGTTCTTC. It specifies CASSLPGQGDEQFF.